The subject of this entry is one TCR beta chain. Its antigen is not known. Germline CDR1 reads MNHNS; CDR2 reads SASEGT. The CDR3 loop spans 13 amino acids. The germline V and J ends were trimmed by 6 bases and 4 bases, with 11 bases remaining between them. Via MiXCR, TCRdb re-called the PCR reads, giving one row per CDR3 protein. The sample shows some 11,000 distinct CDR3 sequences, 63% of them seen only once. This entry is derived from a study of esophageal squamous cell carcinoma under preoperative chemotherapy. Study context: Samples included peripheral blood T cells as well as tumor-infiltrating lymphocytes. Findings and limits, study-wide: After treatment, tumor-infiltrating lymphocytes apparently came partly from blood T cells.

Time point described: after preoperative PTX-NDP chemotherapy. Patients received paclitaxel-nedaplatin as preoperative chemotherapy before surgery. V and J are TRBV6-1 and TRBJ2-3; the D is unclear. The clonotype was recovered from a human donor with esophageal squamous cell carcinoma. The donor label of this sample is uncertain. Sampling was conducted from a patient given preoperative chemotherapy. Here the CDR3 reads CASRSMDADTQYF. The CDR3 nucleotides read TGTGCCAGCAGATCAATGGACGCAGATACGCAGTATTTT.